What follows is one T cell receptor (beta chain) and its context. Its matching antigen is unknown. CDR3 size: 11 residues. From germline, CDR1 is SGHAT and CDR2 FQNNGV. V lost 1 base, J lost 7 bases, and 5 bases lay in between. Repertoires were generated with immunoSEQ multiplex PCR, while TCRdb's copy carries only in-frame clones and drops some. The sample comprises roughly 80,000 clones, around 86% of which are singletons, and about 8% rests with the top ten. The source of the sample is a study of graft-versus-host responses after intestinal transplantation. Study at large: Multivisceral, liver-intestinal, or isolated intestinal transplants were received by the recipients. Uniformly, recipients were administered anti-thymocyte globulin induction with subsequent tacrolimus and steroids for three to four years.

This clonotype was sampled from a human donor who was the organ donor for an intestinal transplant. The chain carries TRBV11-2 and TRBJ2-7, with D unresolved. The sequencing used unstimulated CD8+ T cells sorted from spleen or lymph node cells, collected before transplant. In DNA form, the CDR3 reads TGTGCCAGCAGCTTAGGGATGGAGCAGTACTTC. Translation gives CASSLGMEQYF.